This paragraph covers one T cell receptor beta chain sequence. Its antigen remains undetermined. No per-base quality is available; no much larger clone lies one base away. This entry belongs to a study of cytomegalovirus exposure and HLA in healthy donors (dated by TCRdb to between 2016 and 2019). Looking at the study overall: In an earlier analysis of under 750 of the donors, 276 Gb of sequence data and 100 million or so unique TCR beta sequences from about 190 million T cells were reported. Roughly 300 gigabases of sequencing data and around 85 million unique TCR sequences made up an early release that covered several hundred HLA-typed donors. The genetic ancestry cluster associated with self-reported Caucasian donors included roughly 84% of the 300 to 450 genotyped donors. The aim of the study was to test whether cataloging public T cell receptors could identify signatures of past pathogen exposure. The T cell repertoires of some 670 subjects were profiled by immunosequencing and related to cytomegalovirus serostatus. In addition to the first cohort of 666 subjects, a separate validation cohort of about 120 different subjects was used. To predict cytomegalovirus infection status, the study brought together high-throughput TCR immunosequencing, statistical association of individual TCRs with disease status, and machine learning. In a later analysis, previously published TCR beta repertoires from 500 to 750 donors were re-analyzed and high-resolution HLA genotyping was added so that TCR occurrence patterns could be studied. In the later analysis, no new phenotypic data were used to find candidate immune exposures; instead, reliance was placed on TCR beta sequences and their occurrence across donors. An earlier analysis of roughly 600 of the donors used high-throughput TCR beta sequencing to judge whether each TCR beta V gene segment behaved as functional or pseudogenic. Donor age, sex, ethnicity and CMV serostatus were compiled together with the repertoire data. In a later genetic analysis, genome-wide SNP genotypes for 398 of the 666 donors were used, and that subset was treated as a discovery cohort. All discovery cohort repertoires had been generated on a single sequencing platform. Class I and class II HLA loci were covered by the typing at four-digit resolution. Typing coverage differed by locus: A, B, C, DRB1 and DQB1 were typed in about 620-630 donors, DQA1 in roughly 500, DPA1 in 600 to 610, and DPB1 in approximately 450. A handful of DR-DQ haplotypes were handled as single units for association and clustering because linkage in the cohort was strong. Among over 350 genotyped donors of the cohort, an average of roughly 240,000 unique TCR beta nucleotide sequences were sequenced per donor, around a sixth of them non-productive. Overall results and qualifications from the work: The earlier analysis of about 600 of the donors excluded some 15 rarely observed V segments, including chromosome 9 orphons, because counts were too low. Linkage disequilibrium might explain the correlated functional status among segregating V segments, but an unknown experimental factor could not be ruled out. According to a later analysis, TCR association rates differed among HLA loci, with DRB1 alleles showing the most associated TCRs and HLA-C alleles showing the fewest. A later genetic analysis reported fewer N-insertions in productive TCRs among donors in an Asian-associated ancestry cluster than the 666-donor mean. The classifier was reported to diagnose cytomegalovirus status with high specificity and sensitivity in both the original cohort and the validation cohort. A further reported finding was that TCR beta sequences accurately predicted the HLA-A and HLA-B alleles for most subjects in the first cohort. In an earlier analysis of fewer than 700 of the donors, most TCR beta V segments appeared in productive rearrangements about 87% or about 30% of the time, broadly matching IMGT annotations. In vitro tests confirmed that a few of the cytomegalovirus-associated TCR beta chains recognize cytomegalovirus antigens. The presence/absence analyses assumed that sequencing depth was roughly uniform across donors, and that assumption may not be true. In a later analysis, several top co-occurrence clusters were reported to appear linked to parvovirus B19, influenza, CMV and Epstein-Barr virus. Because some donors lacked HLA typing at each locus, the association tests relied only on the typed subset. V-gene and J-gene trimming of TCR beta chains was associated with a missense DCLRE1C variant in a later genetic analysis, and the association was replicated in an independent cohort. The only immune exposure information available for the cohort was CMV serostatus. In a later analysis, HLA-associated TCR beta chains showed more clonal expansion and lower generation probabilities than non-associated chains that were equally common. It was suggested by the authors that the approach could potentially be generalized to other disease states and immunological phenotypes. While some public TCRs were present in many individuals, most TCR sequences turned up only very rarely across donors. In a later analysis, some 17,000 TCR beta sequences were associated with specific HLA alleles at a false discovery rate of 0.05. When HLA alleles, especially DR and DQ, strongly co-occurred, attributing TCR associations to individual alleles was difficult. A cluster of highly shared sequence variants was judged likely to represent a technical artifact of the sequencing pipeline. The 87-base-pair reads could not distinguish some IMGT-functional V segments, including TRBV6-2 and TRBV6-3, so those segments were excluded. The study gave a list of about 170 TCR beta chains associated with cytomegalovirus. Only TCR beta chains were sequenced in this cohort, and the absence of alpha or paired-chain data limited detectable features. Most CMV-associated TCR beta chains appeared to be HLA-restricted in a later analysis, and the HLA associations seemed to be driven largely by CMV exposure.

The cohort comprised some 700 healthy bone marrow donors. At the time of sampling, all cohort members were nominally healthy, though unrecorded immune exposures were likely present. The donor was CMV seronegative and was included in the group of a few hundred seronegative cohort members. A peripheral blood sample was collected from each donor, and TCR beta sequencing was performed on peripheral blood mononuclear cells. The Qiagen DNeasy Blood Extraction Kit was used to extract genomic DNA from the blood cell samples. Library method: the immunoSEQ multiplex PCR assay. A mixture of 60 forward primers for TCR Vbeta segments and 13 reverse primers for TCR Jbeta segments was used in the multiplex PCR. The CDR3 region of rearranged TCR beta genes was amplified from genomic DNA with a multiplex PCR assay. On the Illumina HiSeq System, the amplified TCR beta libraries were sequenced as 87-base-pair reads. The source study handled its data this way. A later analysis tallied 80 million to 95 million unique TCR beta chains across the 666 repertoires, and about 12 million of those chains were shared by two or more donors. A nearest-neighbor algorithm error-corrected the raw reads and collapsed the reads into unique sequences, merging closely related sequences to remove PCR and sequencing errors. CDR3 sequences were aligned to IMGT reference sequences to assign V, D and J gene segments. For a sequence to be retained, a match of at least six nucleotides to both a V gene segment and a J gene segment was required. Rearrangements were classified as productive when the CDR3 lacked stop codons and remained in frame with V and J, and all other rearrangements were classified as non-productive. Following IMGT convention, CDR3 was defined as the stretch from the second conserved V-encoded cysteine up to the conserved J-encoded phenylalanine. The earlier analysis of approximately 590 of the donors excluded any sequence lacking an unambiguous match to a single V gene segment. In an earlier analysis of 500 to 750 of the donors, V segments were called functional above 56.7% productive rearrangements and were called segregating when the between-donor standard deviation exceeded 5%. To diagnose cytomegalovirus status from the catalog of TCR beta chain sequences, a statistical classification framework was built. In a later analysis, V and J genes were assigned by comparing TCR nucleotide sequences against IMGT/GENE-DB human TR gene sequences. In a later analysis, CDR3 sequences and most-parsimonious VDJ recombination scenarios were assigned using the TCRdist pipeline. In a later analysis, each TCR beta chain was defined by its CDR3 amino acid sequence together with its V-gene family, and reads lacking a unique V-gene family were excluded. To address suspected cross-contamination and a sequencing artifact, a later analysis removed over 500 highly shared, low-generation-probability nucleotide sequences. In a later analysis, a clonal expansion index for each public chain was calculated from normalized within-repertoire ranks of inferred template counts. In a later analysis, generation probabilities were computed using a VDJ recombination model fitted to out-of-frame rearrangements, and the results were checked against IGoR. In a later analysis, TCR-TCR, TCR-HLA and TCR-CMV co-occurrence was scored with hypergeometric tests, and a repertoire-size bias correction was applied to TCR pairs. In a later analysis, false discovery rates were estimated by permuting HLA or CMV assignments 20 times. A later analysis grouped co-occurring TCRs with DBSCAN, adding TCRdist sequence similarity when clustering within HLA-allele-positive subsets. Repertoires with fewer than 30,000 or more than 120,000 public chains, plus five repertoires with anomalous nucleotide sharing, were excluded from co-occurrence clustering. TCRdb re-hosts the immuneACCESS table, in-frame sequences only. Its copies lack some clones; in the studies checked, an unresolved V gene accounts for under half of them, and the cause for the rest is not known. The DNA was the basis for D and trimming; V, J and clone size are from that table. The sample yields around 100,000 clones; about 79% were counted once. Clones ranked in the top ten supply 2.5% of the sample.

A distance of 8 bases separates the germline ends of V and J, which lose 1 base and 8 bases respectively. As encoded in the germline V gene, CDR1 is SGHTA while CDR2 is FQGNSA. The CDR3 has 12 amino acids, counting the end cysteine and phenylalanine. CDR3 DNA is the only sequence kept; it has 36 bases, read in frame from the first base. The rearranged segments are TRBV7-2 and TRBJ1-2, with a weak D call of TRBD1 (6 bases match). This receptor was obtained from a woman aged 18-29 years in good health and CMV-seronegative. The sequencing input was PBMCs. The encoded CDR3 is CASSLDREGYTF. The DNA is TGTGCCAGCAGCTTAGACAGGGAGGGCTACACCTTC.